What follows are 23 T cell receptor beta chains derived from one specimen sequenced in a study of shared clonotypes between healthy human individuals. Clones were read by immunoSEQ multiplex PCR, and TCRdb kept only the in-frame ones, dropping some. The sample yields over 700,000 clones, 72% seen once. Material for sequencing was memory CD4+ T cells sorted from blood. Specified subset: CD45RA-negative fraction. The receptors originated from a woman in her twenties or thirties in good health.

The chain uses TRBV28 and TRBJ2-7, with 8 bases fitting TRBD1. V lost 4 bases to trimming and J lost 4 bases; unmatched junction nucleotides: 9. CDR1 and CDR2 (germline): MDHEN, SYDVKM. The CDR3 runs 15 residues. DNA for the CDR3: TGTGCCAGCAGTTACCCCCGGGACAGGAATTACGAGCAGTACTTC. Protein: CASSYPRDRNYEQYF.

This clone has only one observation. The rearrangement uses TRBV28 and TRBJ2-1, with D possibly matching TRBD1 (6 bases). Germline values: CDR1 MDHEN, CDR2 SYDVKM. The CDR3 contains 15 residues. The V gene lost 4 bases and the J gene lost 7 bases, with 17 bases spanning the gap. The CDR3 nucleotides read TGTGCCAGCAGTTCCGCCGAAACAGGGAGAAATGAGCAGTTCTTC. Protein sequence: CASSSAETGRNEQFF.

This clone was observed a few times. This chain uses TRBV6-1 with TRBJ2-2; D is ambiguous. This CDR3 has 10 amino acids. Trimming took 6 bases from V and 9 from J, leaving 5 bases between them. Germline CDR1 is MNHNS and CDR2 is SASEGT. CDR3 sequence: CASRRWELFF. The CDR3 nucleotides read TGTGCCAGCAGGCGTTGGGAGCTGTTTTTT.

The rearrangement joins TRBV6-6 to TRBJ2-7; D call uncertain. Trimming cost V 4 bases and J 4 bases, with 8 bases left between them. The CDR3 runs to 12 residues. The germline CDR1 and CDR2 sequences are MNHNY and SVGAGI (reference sequence). CDR3 protein: CASSSLRYEQYF. CDR3 in DNA: TGTGCCAGCAGTTCCTTACGGTACGAGCAGTACTTC.

This clone showed up just once. The V gene is TRBV18, the J gene TRBJ2-7, with D unclear. Deletions cut 2 bases from V and 0 bases from J, with 17 bases between. The CDR3 is 17 residues long. Per the germline V gene, CDR1 is KGHSH and CDR2 is LQKENI. The CDR3 DNA is TGTGCCAGCTCACCATTCGGCACAGCTAGGAGCTCCTACGAGCAGTACTTC. It codes for CASSPFGTARSSYEQYF.

The rearrangement links TRBV4-1 to TRBJ2-7; 7 bases map to TRBD2. The germline CDR1 and CDR2 sequences are MGHRA and YSYEKL. The CDR3 is 15 amino acids. V trimming: 2 bases; J trimming: 6 bases; junction bases outside the gene matches: 10. The CDR3 region is CASSQLGGRPSEQYF. The DNA for the CDR3 is TGCGCCAGCAGCCAACTTGGCGGGAGACCGAGCGAGCAGTACTTC.

The V gene is TRBV5-1, the J gene TRBJ2-1; 12 nucleotides agree with TRBD2. V shed 5 bases, J shed 6 bases, and the junction held 6 bases outside the gene matches. Germline CDR1 is SGHRS and CDR2 is YFSETQ. The CDR3 contains 15 residues. DNA for the CDR3: TGCGCCAGCAGGACTAGCGGGAGTTGGGGCAATGAGCAGTTCTTC. Encoded protein: CASRTSGSWGNEQFF.

In its sample, this clone was seen once. This chain connects TRBV25-1 to TRBJ1-1; D is perhaps TRBD1 (6 bases). CDR3 length: 15 residues. Germline V gene data show CDR1 as MGHDK and CDR2 as SYGVNS. V was trimmed by 0 bases and J by 9 bases, leaving 17 bases between them. CDR3 DNA sequence: TGTGCCAGCAGTGAATATATAATTTGGGGGCGCAAAGCTTTCTTT. Translating it yields CASSEYIIWGRKAFF.

The rearrangement joins TRBV28 to TRBJ2-2; D is possibly TRBD1 or TRBD2 (5 bases each). Germline-derived CDR1 and CDR2 are MDHEN and SYDVKM. Trimming removed 8 bases from V and 4 bases from J, with 14 bases in between. CDR3 size: 14 residues. The CDR3 region has the DNA TGTGCCAGCTTTGAGGGGCAGGGCACCGGGGAGCTGTTTTTT. Translated: CASFEGQGTGELFF.

The CDR3 coding sequence is TGTGCCAGCAGCAAAGTGAGGCGGAACACTGAAGCTTTCTTT. It specifies CASSKVRRNTEAFF. The chain uses TRBV21-1 and TRBJ1-1. TRBV21-1 is recorded as a pseudogene. The CDR3 runs 14 residues.

J is TRBJ2-6 and V is TRBV27; D is unclear. CDR1 is MNHEY and CDR2 is SMNVEV in the germline V gene (reference sequence). The CDR3 consists of 16 residues. The V and J ends lost 5 bases and 0 bases respectively, with 11 bases between them. CDR3: CASSRYHTSGANVLTF. Here the CDR3 DNA reads TGTGCCAGCAGTCGGTACCATACCTCTGGGGCCAACGTCCTGACTTTC.

The chain links TRBV27 to TRBJ2-1; weak D call: TRBD1 (5 bases). Germline CDR1 is MNHEY and CDR2 is SMNVEV (reference sequence). The V end was cut by 3 bases, the J end by 0 bases, with 18 bases between. The CDR3 totals 18 residues. This chain's CDR3 is CASSFKKGRASSYNEQFF. The CDR3, as DNA: TGTGCCAGCAGTTTTAAGAAGGGCAGGGCCAGCTCCTACAATGAGCAGTTCTTC.

The chain uses TRBV28 and TRBJ2-7, with 10 bases lining up with TRBD2. Unmatched junction bases numbered 7, after V lost 3 bases and J lost 2 bases. There are 16 residues in the CDR3. Germline lookup yields CDR1 MDHEN and CDR2 SYDVKM. The CDR3 DNA reads TGTGCCAGCAGTTTCCACGGACTAGCGGCGACCTACGAGCAGTACTTC. Its protein is CASSFHGLAATYEQYF.

J is TRBJ2-3 and V is TRBV10-3; perhaps TRBD2 as D (6 bases). The V gene lost 4 bases and the J gene lost 4 bases, with 18 bases spanning the gap. The germline CDR1 and CDR2 sequences are ENHRY and SYGVKD. This CDR3 is 16 amino acids long. The CDR3 coding sequence is TGTGCCATCAGTGGACTAGTGCAGGGTTCGGCAGATACGCAGTATTTT. Its protein is CAISGLVQGSADTQYF.

This clone has only a few counts. The gene calls are TRBV28 and TRBJ2-1; D assignment may be TRBD1 or TRBD2 (5 bases each). CDR3 size: 13 residues. V lost 9 bases and J 1 base, leaving 10 bases between the germline ends. Germline values: CDR1 MDHEN, CDR2 SYDVKM. This chain's CDR3 is CARRGGSYNEQFF. The CDR3 DNA sequence: TGTGCCAGGAGGGGTGGGTCCTACAATGAGCAGTTCTTC. Together with reference TRBV28 and TRBJ2-1, the CDR3 gives the full variable domain: DVKVTQSSRYLVKRTGEKVFLECVQDMDHENMFWYRQDPGLGLRLIYFSYDVKMKEKGDIPEGYSVSREKKERFSLILESASTNQTSMYLCARRGGSYNEQFFGPGTRLTVL.

Remarks on this clone: This CDR3 is also generated by other DNA sequences in the sample. The chain links TRBV5-1 to TRBJ2-3, with 8 bases that match TRBD1. V gave up 2 bases and J gave up 1 base; unmatched junction bases: 3. The CDR3 is made up of 15 amino acids. The germline V gene has CDR1 SGHRS and CDR2 YFSETQ. CDR3 in amino acids: CASSLGQGRTDTQYF. The DNA for the CDR3 is TGCGCCAGCAGCTTAGGACAGGGACGCACAGATACGCAGTATTTT.

This clone was detected once. The V call is TRBV28, the J call TRBJ2-3, with 7 bases that match TRBD2. The CDR3 runs 14 residues. The germline V gene has CDR1 MDHEN and CDR2 SYDVKM. V trimming: 3 bases; J trimming: 0 bases; junction bases outside the gene matches: 0. For the CDR3, the DNA is TGTGCCAGCAGTTTTAGCGGGAGCACAGATACGCAGTATTTT. It codes for CASSFSGSTDTQYF.

The chain uses TRBV28 and TRBJ2-4; D is ambiguous. The V and J ends lost 6 bases and 0 bases respectively, with 9 bases between them. This CDR3 is 14 amino acids long. Germline V gives CDR1 MDHEN, CDR2 SYDVKM. Here the CDR3 reads CASRPSLAKNIQYF. CDR3 DNA: TGTGCCAGCAGACCGAGTTTAGCCAAAAACATTCAGTACTTC.

In this sample, this clone turned up once. The CDR3 is CASSTDFSGNTIYF. The CDR3 bases are TGTGCCAGCAGCACTGACTTCTCTGGAAACACCATATATTTT. The V call is TRBV6-5, the J call TRBJ1-3; D uncertain. This CDR3 region has 14 residues. Germline V gives CDR1 MNHEY, CDR2 SVGAGI. V gave up 6 bases and J gave up 0 bases, with 9 bases separating them.

The V gene is TRBV6-1, the J gene TRBJ1-5, with D hard to call. CDR1 is MNHNS and CDR2 is SASEGT in the germline V gene. V lost 5 bases and J lost 4, with 15 bases in between. CDR3 length: 15 residues. This chain's CDR3 is CASSTRISSNQPQHF. The CDR3 DNA sequence: TGTGCCAGCAGTACCAGGATTAGTAGTAATCAGCCCCAGCATTTT.

This clone was detected a few times. This chain uses TRBV27 with TRBJ1-1; weak D call: TRBD1 (5 bases). Germline V gives CDR1 MNHEY, CDR2 SMNVEV (reference sequence). V dropped 6 bases and J dropped 1 base, with 18 bases sitting between them. This CDR3 is built from 16 residues. The CDR3 is CASRLETGKKNTEAFF. CDR3 DNA: TGTGCCAGCAGACTCGAAACAGGAAAAAAGAACACTGAAGCTTTCTTT.

This clone was recorded once. This chain connects TRBV7-6 to TRBJ1-5; no reliable D call. Trimming left V 4 bases short and J 7 bases short, with 23 bases between. The CDR3 sequence is 17 residues long. Germline values: CDR1 SGHVS, CDR2 FNYEAQ. In DNA, the CDR3 is TGTGCCAGCAGCTCAGCGGCGGCCAGTGACGTTTCGCAGCCCCAGCATTTT. Translation gives CASSSAAASDVSQPQHF.

The chain links TRBV15 to TRBJ2-6, with D unresolved. The CDR3 totals 17 residues. Germline assignment: CDR1 LNHNV and CDR2 YYDKDF (reference sequence). Trimming left V 0 bases short and J 4 bases short, with 13 bases between. CDR3 DNA sequence: TGTGCCACCAGCAGAGATGTTGGGTGGTCGGGGGCCAACGTCCTGACTTTC. Translating gives CATSRDVGWSGANVLTF.